The 21 T cell receptor beta chains presented below share a single source sample, sequenced in a study of molecular identifiers for immune sequencing clone quantification (dated by TCRdb to the late 2010s). The method behind the library was PCR. Sequencing took place on an Illumina HiSeq 4000. Through fastp at Q25 and MiXCR, TCRdb rebuilt clones from the public reads, retaining in-frame beta chains. Here each entry gathers all rows of one CDR3 protein and keeps the most common genes and DNA. The sample profile shows about 640,000 distinct CDR3 sequences; nearly 20% of them were found once. The leading ten clones occupy roughly 0.9% of the sample. Sequencing was done on a sample of naive CD8+ T cells from blood, with Jurkat cell RNA spiked in. Interpreted using the paper, the cell subset or site label stands for: FACS-sorted CD8+CD4-CCR7+CD45RA+ naive T cells. The receptor source for this set is a human donor in good health. Some libraries in this study had Jurkat cell RNA spiked in.

In its sample, this clonotype was seen many times. The chain recombines TRBV4-1 with TRBJ2-7; 12 nucleotides align to TRBD1. The germline V gene encodes CDR1 MGHRA and CDR2 YSYEKL. This CDR3 region has 15 residues. Losses at the gene ends were 3 bases for V and 3 bases for J; bases not matched to a gene: 3. The CDR3 DNA follows: TGCGCCAGCAGCCATGGGACAGGGGGCAACTACGAGCAGTACTTC. This codes for CASSHGTGGNYEQYF.

Only a few counts were recorded for this clonotype. The gene calls are TRBV19 and TRBJ1-1, with D possibly matching TRBD1 (5 bases). V was clipped by 3 bases and J by 6 bases, with 11 bases between them. Germline lookup yields CDR1 LNHDA and CDR2 SQIVND (reference sequence). The CDR3 is 13 amino acids. The CDR3 here is CASSILDSPEAFF. CDR3 DNA sequence: TGTGCCAGTAGTATTCTCGACAGCCCTGAAGCTTTCTTT.

The table lists this clonotype with many counts. The chain couples TRBV5-6 to TRBJ2-1, with D perhaps matching TRBD2 (6 bases). This CDR3 is 14 amino acids long. Germline V CDR1 and CDR2: SGHDT, YYEEEE. V gave up 3 bases and J gave up 8 bases, with 15 bases separating them. The CDR3 sequence: CASSYGVGGHEQFF. CDR3 coding DNA: TGTGCCAGCAGCTATGGTGTCGGGGGTCATGAGCAGTTCTTC.

This clonotype was found many times. V is TRBV30 and J is TRBJ1-1; D uncertain. V was cut by 4 bases and J by 8 bases, with 11 bases left in between. The germline CDR1 and CDR2 sequences are GTSNPN and SVGIG (reference sequence). The CDR3 spans 11 residues. CDR3 amino acids: CAWMGGLEAFF. As DNA, the CDR3 is TGTGCCTGGATGGGAGGCCTGGAAGCTTTCTTT.

This clonotype was picked up many times. The chain uses TRBV6-5 and TRBJ2-1, with D hard to call. CDR1 and CDR2 (germline): MNHEY, SVGAGI. This CDR3 spans 14 amino acids. The V gene lost 8 bases and the J gene lost 9 bases, with 20 bases spanning the gap. DNA of the CDR3: TGTGCCAGCTCGTATAGGGCTAGTCGGGCTGAGCAGTTCTTC. This sequence encodes CASSYRASRAEQFF.

At least ten counts were recorded for this clonotype. The rearrangement uses TRBV12-3 or TRBV12-4 and TRBJ1-1; the D is unclear. V gave up 6 bases and J gave up 1 base, with 9 bases separating them. The CDR3 consists of 13 residues. The chain's CDR3 is CASRQEPNTEAFF. As DNA, the CDR3 is TGTGCCAGCAGGCAGGAACCGAACACTGAAGCTTTCTTT.

This rearrangement joins TRBV13 to TRBJ2-3, with D unresolved. Germline loops: CDR1 PRHDT, CDR2 FYEKMQ (reference sequence). With 8 bases removed from V and 3 bases from J, the gap between germline ends came to 9 bases. CDR3 length: 12 amino acids. The CDR3, as DNA: TGTGCCAGCGGCTCCTTAACAGATACGCAGTATTTT. Its translation: CASGSLTDTQYF.

The chain employs TRBV9 and TRBJ1-5, with no clear D. Germline CDR1 SGDLS, CDR2 YYNGEE. The CDR3 has 15 amino acids. Trimming took off 0 bases at V and 6 bases at J, with 13 bases between the two ends. The CDR3 region is CASSVGGDPGQPQHF. The CDR3 DNA sequence: TGTGCCAGCAGCGTAGGGGGAGACCCCGGTCAGCCCCAGCATTTT.

This clonotype was counted at least ten times. DNA for the CDR3: TGTGCCAGCAGTTACGGGGGGCAAGATACGCAGTATTTT. Residues: CASSYGGQDTQYF. The chain is built from TRBV6-5 and TRBJ2-3, with D perhaps matching TRBD1 or TRBD2 (6 bases each). The CDR3 is 13 residues long. Trimming pared 2 bases from V and 5 bases from J, leaving 8 bases between. Germline V gene sequence: CDR1 MNHEY, CDR2 SVGAGI.

In its sample, this clonotype was seen a few times. The chain links TRBV19 to TRBJ2-1; tentatively, D is TRBD2 (7 bases). From germline, CDR1 is LNHDA and CDR2 SQIVND (reference sequence). This CDR3 contains 15 residues. Trimming cost V 6 bases and J 9 bases, with 21 bases left between them. DNA for the CDR3: TGTGCCAGTAGCCTCGTTCGGGGGGCGCGTCCTGAGCAGTTCTTC. This codes for CASSLVRGARPEQFF.

This clonotype was found a few times. At one boundary the junction diverges from the germline segment, which might be a read error. V is TRBV19 and J is TRBJ1-1; D gene ambiguous. The CDR3 extends over 12 amino acids. Germline-derived CDR1 and CDR2 are LNHDA and SQIVND (reference sequence). The DNA of the CDR3 is TGTGCCAGTAGTCTAGGGAACTCTGAAGCTTTCTTT. It is translated as CASSLGNSEAFF.

This clonotype was recorded at least ten times. The rearrangement links TRBV29-1 to TRBJ1-4, with D unclear. The CDR3 is 12 residues long. Germline CDR1 and CDR2: SQVTM and ANQGSEA. Trimming took off 2 bases at V and 5 bases at J, with 6 bases between the two ends. The CDR3 loop reads CSVEFGNEKLFF. The CDR3 DNA reads as TGCAGCGTTGAATTCGGGAATGAAAAACTGTTTTTT.

The chain combines TRBV9 with TRBJ2-7; no clear D. The CDR3 covers 13 residues. Germline V lookup: CDR1 SGDLS, CDR2 YYNGEE. V was pared by 4 bases and J by 4 bases, with 12 bases between. The CDR3 DNA reads as TGTGCCAGCAGCAACCCCTCCCTGTACGAGCAGTACTTC. Encoded protein: CASSNPSLYEQYF. The full variable domain, in which reference TRBV9 and TRBJ2-7 provide the parts outside the CDR3, is DSGVTQTPKHLITATGQRVTLRCSPRSGDLSVYWYQQSLDQGLQFLIQYYNGEERAKGNILERFSAQQFPDLHSELNLSSLELGDSALYFCASSNPSLYEQYFGPGTRLTVT.

This clonotype was detected ten times or more. This chain uses TRBV19 with TRBJ2-7, with D perhaps TRBD1 (6 bases). The CDR3 totals 13 residues. Per the germline V gene, CDR1 is LNHDA and CDR2 is SQIVND (reference sequence). Trimming removed 6 bases from V and 3 bases from J, with 12 bases in between. The CDR3 DNA reads as TGTGCCAGTAGCGCAGGGGCCATCTACGAGCAGTACTTC. Translated, it gives CASSAGAIYEQYF.

This clonotype was observed at least ten times. J is TRBJ1-4 and V is TRBV20-1; D is perhaps TRBD1 (5 bases). V was cut by 2 bases and J by 7 bases, with 14 bases left in between. In germline, CDR1 is DFQATT, CDR2 SNEGSKA (reference sequence). This CDR3 spans 14 amino acids. The CDR3 loop reads CSARLTDISEKLFF. The CDR3 DNA reads as TGCAGTGCTAGACTGACAGATATAAGTGAAAAACTGTTTTTT.

This clonotype occurred a few times. The chain carries TRBV3-1 and TRBJ2-5; 13 nucleotides align to TRBD2. CDR3 size: 16 residues. Germline V lookup: CDR1 LGHDT, CDR2 YNNKEL (reference sequence). After removal of 0 bases from V and 5 bases from J, the junction contained 3 bases not matched to a gene. The CDR3 sequence: CASSQEGTSGIETQYF. The CDR3 DNA reads TGTGCCAGCAGCCAAGAAGGGACTAGCGGGATTGAGACCCAGTACTTC.

This clonotype has ten or more counts. The junction and the germline gene differ at one end; a read error may be behind it. The V and J genes are TRBV4-2 and TRBJ1-1; D perhaps matches TRBD1 (5 bases). CDR1 is LGHNA, CDR2 YNFKEQ, per germline. CDR3 length equals 11 residues. The CDR3 here is CASSQGPGTAF. The CDR3 bases are TGTGCCAGCAGCCAGGGCCCCGGGACCGCATTT.

With respect to this clonotype: One end of the junction does not line up with germline, which may come from a read error. The genes are TRBV5-3 and TRBJ2-1; TRBD2 is a possible D gene (6 bases). TRBV5-3 is recorded as an ORF, its role being uncertain. The CDR3 sequence is 14 residues long. CDR3 sequence: CASSSGTEGNEQFF. The CDR3 region has the DNA TGTGCCAGCAGCTCGGGGACTGAAGGCAATGAGCAGTTCTTC.

This clonotype has just a few counts. This chain connects TRBV10-1 to TRBJ1-1; no reliable D call. The CDR3 totals 12 residues. Germline CDR1 is WNHNN and CDR2 is SYGVQD (reference sequence). The V gene lost 0 bases and the J gene lost 11 bases, with 10 bases spanning the gap. This chain's CDR3 is CASSESGLPAFF. The CDR3 DNA reads as TGCGCCAGCAGTGAGTCAGGACTACCCGCTTTCTTT.

In the case of this clonotype: One junction end disagrees with the germline gene, perhaps due to a read error. The V gene is TRBV19, the J gene TRBJ2-3, with D perhaps matching TRBD2 (6 bases). CDR3 length: 14 amino acids. CDR1 is LNHDA and CDR2 is SQIVND in the germline V gene (reference sequence). The CDR3 loop reads CAGSIVPGADTQYF. The CDR3 DNA reads as TGTGCCGGTAGTATAGTTCCGGGGGCAGATACGCAGTATTTT.

In this sample, this clonotype turned up many times. This sequence joins TRBV28 and TRBJ1-6; D is unresolved. The CDR3 contains 16 residues. The V and J ends lost 5 bases and 0 bases respectively, with 11 bases between them. The germline CDR1 and CDR2 sequences are MDHEN and SYDVKM. CDR3 sequence: CASSPAPSSYNSPLHF. CDR3 DNA sequence: TGTGCCAGCAGTCCGGCCCCGAGCTCCTATAATTCACCCCTCCACTTT.